These 8 T cell receptor beta chains share one sample of origin, sequenced in a study of blood T cell repertoires in COVID-19. Some clones are missing from TCRdb's copy, which holds only in-frame ones; the method was immunoSEQ multiplex PCR. The profile covers about 62,000 clones, with about 87% appearing a single time and about 0.93% taken by the ten largest. Sequencing used peripheral blood. The receptors come from a man aged 70 or older with acute or convalescent COVID-19.

A few counts support this clone. The rearrangement joins TRBV25-1 to TRBJ2-2, with a tentative D call TRBD1 (6 bases). In germline, CDR1 is MGHDK, CDR2 SYGVNS. Trimming pared 6 bases from V and 6 bases from J, leaving 11 bases between. The CDR3 runs to 13 residues. Here the CDR3 DNA reads TGTGCCAGCAGAGTACAGGGCCCCGGGGAGCTGTTTTTT. Residues: CASRVQGPGELFF.

This sequence joins TRBV6-6 and TRBJ1-2; 8 bases are a match to TRBD1. The CDR3 is made up of 15 amino acids. Germline CDR1 reads MNHNY; CDR2 reads SVGAGI (reference sequence). Losses at the gene ends were 5 bases for V and 2 bases for J; bases not matched to a gene: 7. CDR3 nucleotide sequence: TGTGCCAGCAGTCGATCGGGACAGGCGAACTATGGCTACACCTTC. Protein sequence: CASSRSGQANYGYTF.

The rearrangement joins TRBV5-6 to TRBJ2-7; D might be TRBD1 (6 bases). The CDR3 consists of 13 residues. The ends were cut back, 4 bases at V and 3 bases at J, with 11 bases in the middle. Germline V lookup: CDR1 SGHDT, CDR2 YYEEEE. The CDR3 DNA reads TGTGCCAGCAGCCCGGACAGTATCTACGAGCAGTACTTC. Translating it yields CASSPDSIYEQYF.

This chain links TRBV6-4 with TRBJ1-5; D is undetermined. Per the germline V gene, CDR1 is MRHNA and CDR2 is SNTAGT. The CDR3 runs to 13 residues. Trimming cost V 5 bases and J 3 bases, with 8 bases left between them. CDR3 nucleotide sequence: TGTGCCAGCAGTCAGGCGTACAATCAGCCCCAGCATTTT. Its translation is CASSQAYNQPQHF.

This chain links TRBV2 with TRBJ1-1; no reliable D call. Germline V gene lookup returns CDR1 SNHLY and CDR2 FYNNEI. The length of the CDR3 is 10 residues. V lost 7 bases and J 3 bases, leaving 3 bases between the germline ends. The CDR3 protein is CASTDTEAFF. DNA of the CDR3: TGTGCCAGCACTGACACTGAAGCTTTCTTT.

V and J are TRBV24-1 and TRBJ2-1; 9 nucleotides agree with TRBD2. Germline V lookup: CDR1 KGHDR, CDR2 SFDVKD. With V trimmed by 5 bases and J by 3 bases, 4 bases remained unmatched. This CDR3 region has 15 residues. The CDR3 protein is CATSGGLASYNEQFF. Written as DNA, the CDR3 is TGTGCCACCAGTGGGGGACTAGCAAGCTACAATGAGCAGTTCTTC.

The V call is TRBV27, the J call TRBJ1-2; maybe TRBD1 (6 bases). V lost 3 bases, J lost 0 bases, and 8 bases lay in between. Germline CDR1 reads MNHEY; CDR2 reads SMNVEV (reference sequence). The CDR3 loop spans 14 amino acids. The CDR3 loop reads CASSLKGANYGYTF. In DNA, the CDR3 is TGTGCCAGCAGTTTGAAGGGGGCTAACTATGGCTACACCTTC.

This clone was seen once. V is TRBV11-1 and J is TRBJ2-3; unclear D gene. V was cut by 3 bases and J by 1 base, with 5 bases left in between. Germline V gene sequence: CDR1 SGHAT, CDR2 FQDESV (reference sequence). The CDR3 spans 13 residues. This chain's CDR3 is CASSFPGTDTQYF. The CDR3 bases are TGTGCCAGCAGCTTCCCCGGCACAGATACGCAGTATTTT.